This is a list of T cell receptor beta chains from one sample in a study of shared clonotypes between healthy human individuals. The data were produced by immunoSEQ multiplex PCR, yet TCRdb's version contains in-frame clones alone and is incomplete. This sample has around 1.1 million clones; approximately 77% occur once, and the top ten carry more than 0.85%. The sample taken for sequencing was memory CD4+ T cells from PBMCs. These receptors originate from a man in his late teens or twenties in good health. Some clones in this sample may be carry-over from other donors' samples. Both conserved end residues are part of each CDR3. D genes are given only for firm matches. Size tells how often a clone was seen (once, few, many) or the class of an expanded clone, and some rows leave it out.

NA TRBJ2-1 TRBV19 NA TGTGCCAGTAGTATGGTGGCTAGCGTCTACAATGAGCAGTTCTTC CASSMVASVYNEQFF
NA TRBJ1-1 TRBV19 few TGTGCCAGTAGTAAGCGGCAGGGTGACACTGAAGCTTTCTTT CASSKRQGDTEAFF
NA TRBJ2-1 TRBV9 NA TGTGCCAGCAGCGTTCTACAGGGATTTTACAATGAGCAGTTCTTC CASSVLQGFYNEQFF
NA TRBJ2-3 TRBV7-6 NA TGTGCCAGCAGCTTAGGAACAGCGAACACAGATACGCAGTATTTT CASSLGTANTDTQYF
NA TRBJ1-3 TRBV5-8 NA TGTGCCAGCAGCTGGGACCGTACCTCTGGAAACACCATATATTTT CASSWDRTSGNTIYF
NA TRBJ2-5 TRBV9 NA TGTGCCAGCAGCGTAGATGTAGCAGGGACCCAGTACTTC CASSVDVAGTQYF
NA TRBJ2-1 TRBV4-1 NA TGCGCCAGCAGCCCCACCTGGACTCCCAGCTCCTACAATGAGCAGTTCTTC CASSPTWTPSSYNEQFF
TRBD1 TRBJ2-1 TRBV5-6 NA TGTGCCAGCAGCTGGGGACAGGATGATGAGCAGTTCTTC CASSWGQDDEQFF
TRBD2 TRBJ2-7 TRBV7-2 NA TGTGCCAGCAGCTTATTGGCGGGAGCTTCCTACGAGCAGTACTTC CASSLLAGASYEQYF
TRBD2 TRBJ2-6 TRBV2 NA TGTGCCACCGCGCGGGAGGCCCAGGCTGGGGCCAACGTCCTGACTTTC CATAREAQAGANVLTF
NA TRBJ2-7 TRBV4-2 NA TGTGCCAGCAGCCAAGCTGAGGGGGGCCGACTTGGGGAGCAGTACTTC CASSQAEGGRLGEQYF
TRBD2 TRBJ2-3 TRBV19 NA TGTGCCAGTAGTATTCACAGGTTTCTAGCGGGAGCCGTTGGCACAGATACGCAGTATTTT CASSIHRFLAGAVGTDTQYF
TRBD1 TRBJ1-5 TRBV4-3 NA TGCGCCAGCAGCCAAGACGCAAACCAGGGGGCGAAGCCCCAGCATTTT CASSQDANQGAKPQHF
NA TRBJ2-7 TRBV30 NA TGTGCCTGGACCAATGGTGGGGGGCTAGTCTACGAGCAGTACTTC CAWTNGGGLVYEQYF
NA TRBJ2-7 TRBV4-1 few TGCGCCAGCAGCCAAGATGAGGGAGCGAAGAGCTCCTACGAGCAGTACTTC CASSQDEGAKSSYEQYF
NA TRBJ2-7 TRBV21-1 few TGTGCCAGCAGTTCAGGACTAGCGGGAGGCCACGAGCAGTACTTC CASSSGLAGGHEQYF
NA TRBJ2-5 TRBV12-5 NA TGTGCTAGTGGTTTGGTACGGTTAGGGGGAGAAGAGACCCAGTACTTC CASGLVRLGGEETQYF
NA TRBJ2-6 TRBV5-4 NA TGTGCCAGCAGGCCTGACTCTGGGGCCAACGTCCTGACTTTC CASRPDSGANVLTF
NA TRBJ1-5 TRBV7-6 NA TGTGCCAGCAGCTTGGACAGCTTCGGTCAGCCCCAGCATTTT CASSLDSFGQPQHF
NA TRBJ1-2 TRBV27 once TGTGCCAGCAGTTTAGACCGGAGTTATAACTATGGCTACACCTTC CASSLDRSYNYGYTF
TRBD1 TRBJ1-5 TRBV7-8 few TGTGCCAGCAGCTCACAGGGGGGTGAGAGCAATCAGCCCCAGCATTTT CASSSQGGESNQPQHF
NA TRBJ1-1 TRBV6-5 NA TGTGCCAGCAGTTTTGACAGGCAGAACACTGAAGCTTTCTTT CASSFDRQNTEAFF
NA TRBJ1-4 TRBV5-1 NA TGCGCCAGCAGCGTTGACGGGACACCGGAGGAAAAACTGTTTTTT CASSVDGTPEEKLFF
TRBD2 TRBJ2-7 TRBV15 NA TGTGCCACCAGCAGCTTGACGACTAGCGGGAGACACGGAGGACGTTACGAGCAGTACTTC CATSSLTTSGRHGGRYEQYF
TRBD1 TRBJ1-4 TRBV6-5 once TGTGCCAGCAGTTACAAAGACAGGGGGCGAGAAAAACTGTTTTTT CASSYKDRGREKLFF
NA TRBJ2-3 TRBV2 NA TGTGCCAGCTCCCTCGGCGGGGCGGGCTCCACAGATACGCAGTATTTT CASSLGGAGSTDTQYF
NA TRBJ2-1 TRBV19 NA TGTGCCAGTAGTATCCAGGTCTCCTACAATGAGCAGTTCTTC CASSIQVSYNEQFF
TRBD1 TRBJ1-2 TRBV7-8 NA TGTGCCAGCAGCTCTCGGGACAGGGACTTTGAGAGCCATGGCTACACCTTC CASSSRDRDFESHGYTF
TRBD2 TRBJ2-3 TRBV7-2 NA TGTGCCAGCAGCTTAGAACTAGCGGGGGCAGATACGCAGTATTTT CASSLELAGADTQYF
NA TRBJ1-1 TRBV7-9 once TGTGCCAGCAGGGCGGTTCAGGGGAGCTTTGCTGAAGCTTTCTTT CASRAVQGSFAEAFF
TRBD1 TRBJ1-5 TRBV18 NA TGTGCCAGCTCACTACAGGGGCGGAATCAGCCCCAGCATTTT CASSLQGRNQPQHF
NA TRBJ2-1 TRBV5-1 NA TGCGCCAGCAGCTTGGAAGGATCCTACAATGAGCAGTTCTTC CASSLEGSYNEQFF
NA TRBJ2-4 TRBV29-1 NA TGCAGCGTGGGAGGCGTAGCCAAAAACATTCAGTACTTC CSVGGVAKNIQYF
NA TRBJ1-2 TRBV5-1 few TGCGCCAGCAGCTTGGAAAGCAATGGCTACACCTTC CASSLESNGYTF
NA TRBJ2-2 TRBV9 NA TGTGCCAGCAGCGATTCTCCGGGGGTATCATACAACACCGGGGAGCTGTTTTTT CASSDSPGVSYNTGELFF